This TCR beta chain was obtained from a study of T cell responses to AZD1222 COVID-19 vaccine. Study in general: Combined were second doses at about 4 or about 12 weeks.

Note on this clone: Its antigen is still unknown.

Repertoires were generated with immunoSEQ multiplex PCR, while TCRdb's copy carries only in-frame clones and drops some. The repertoire consists of roughly 21,000 clones, with approximately 80% occurring once and the leading ten covering 35% to 45%. Germline assignment: CDR1 DFQATT and CDR2 SNEGSKA (reference sequence). The CDR3 consists of 14 residues. V lost 3 bases and J 1 base, leaving 12 bases between the germline ends. Study-wide findings and caveats: An increase in Spike-specific TCR breadth and depth was observed after two AZD1222 doses.

The material sequenced was peripheral blood, taken on day 0 of AZD1222 vaccination. The chain links TRBV20-1 to TRBJ1-1; D call uncertain. The receptor was isolated from an adult in good health. The CDR3, as DNA: TGCAGTGCTAGTTTCGGCAGTACGAACACTGAAGCTTTCTTT. This gives the protein CSASFGSTNTEAFF.